This T cell receptor beta chain derives from a study of beta chain features in type 1 diabetes. The CDR3 covers 19 residues. Germline values: CDR1 LNHNV, CDR2 YYDKDF (reference sequence). This clone came up a few times. All of the isolated RNA was reverse transcribed, so expressed TCRB transcripts were sequenced. The method was immunoSEQ multiplex PCR; TCRdb's version includes in-frame clones alone and lacks a portion of them. The repertoire has over 700,000 clones, 15% to 20% of them found once; the top ten carry 0.023%. The source material was naive CD4+ T cells from blood. The V and J genes are TRBV15 and TRBJ2-5; 13 positions match TRBD2. The closer fit of TRBJ2-7 to the DNA end suggests the J call may be wrong. The receptor was isolated from a woman younger than 35 in good health. This chain's CDR3 is CATSIGLAGVVTSPYEQYF. Here the CDR3 DNA reads TGTGCCACCAGCATCGGACTAGCGGGAGTTGTGACGTCCCCCTACGAGCAGTACTTC.